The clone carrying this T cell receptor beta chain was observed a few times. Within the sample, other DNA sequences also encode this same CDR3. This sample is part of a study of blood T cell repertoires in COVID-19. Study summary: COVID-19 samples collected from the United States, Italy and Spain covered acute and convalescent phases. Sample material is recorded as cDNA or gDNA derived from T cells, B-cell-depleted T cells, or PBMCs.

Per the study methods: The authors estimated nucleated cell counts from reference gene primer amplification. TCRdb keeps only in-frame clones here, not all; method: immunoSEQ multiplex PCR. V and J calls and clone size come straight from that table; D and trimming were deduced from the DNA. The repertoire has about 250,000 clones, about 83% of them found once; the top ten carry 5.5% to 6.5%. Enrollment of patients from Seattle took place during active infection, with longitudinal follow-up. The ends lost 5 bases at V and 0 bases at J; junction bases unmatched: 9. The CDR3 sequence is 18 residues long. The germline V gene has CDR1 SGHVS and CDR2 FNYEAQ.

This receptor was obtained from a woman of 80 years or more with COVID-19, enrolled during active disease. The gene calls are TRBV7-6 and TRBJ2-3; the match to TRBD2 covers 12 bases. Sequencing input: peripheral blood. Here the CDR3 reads CASSPRLAGDTSTDTQYF. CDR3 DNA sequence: TGTGCCAGCAGCCCGCGACTAGCGGGGGACACTAGCACAGATACGCAGTATTTT.